One and the same sample provided the 21 T cell receptor beta chains below, sequenced in a study of blood T cell repertoires in COVID-19. Assay: immunoSEQ multiplex PCR; the TCRdb copy retains only in-frame clones and omits some. The sample includes a few hundred thousand clones, around 92% of them seen just once. The sample taken for sequencing was PBMCs or T cells enriched from blood (not recorded which). These receptors all stem from a woman aged 50 to 65 who had been exposed to COVID-19.

The chain carries TRBV6-5 and TRBJ1-2; 8 bases match TRBD1. The CDR3 is 15 residues long. V lost 2 bases and J lost 7; bases outside the gene matches: 9. Germline assignment: CDR1 MNHEY and CDR2 SVGAGI. The CDR3 reads CASSYGRTGWSGYTF. The CDR3 nucleotides read TGTGCCAGCAGTTACGGAAGGACAGGGTGGAGTGGCTACACCTTC.

The chain links TRBV30 to TRBJ2-2, with D possibly matching TRBD2 (6 bases). The CDR3 is 16 amino acids. V was shortened by 1 base and J by 3 bases, with 15 bases between the two germline ends. CDR1 GTSNPN and CDR2 SVGIG come from the germline V gene (reference sequence). The CDR3 sequence: CAWSGSGTSYTGELFF. The CDR3 DNA is TGTGCCTGGAGTGGATCCGGGACTTCTTACACCGGGGAGCTGTTTTTT. The complete variable domain, with remaining parts taken from reference TRBV30 and TRBJ2-2, reads SQTIHQWPATLVQPVGSPLSLECTVEGTSNPNLYWYRQAAGRGLQLLFYSVGIGQISSEVPQNLSASRPQDRQFILSSKKLLLSDSGFYLCAWSGSGTSYTGELFFGEGSRLTVL.

This clone has more than one count but fewer than ten. The chain links TRBV27 to TRBJ2-1; TRBD2 agrees at 7 bases. Germline CDR1 and CDR2: MNHEY and SMNVEV (reference sequence). With V trimmed by 5 bases and J by 2 bases, 12 bases remained unmatched. CDR3 length equals 17 residues. The CDR3 nucleotides read TGTGCCAGCAGTCCTCGGGGGGAGCGGGGAGCCTACAATGAGCAGTTCTTC. Translated, it gives CASSPRGERGAYNEQFF.

V gene TRBV5-1 combines with J gene TRBJ1-2; 7 bases match TRBD1. The CDR3 is made up of 16 amino acids. V gave up 2 bases and J gave up 0 bases; unmatched junction bases: 7. The V gene's germline CDR1 is SGHRS and CDR2 YFSETQ. The CDR3 is CASSFQGDRTNYGYTF. The CDR3 DNA sequence: TGCGCCAGCAGCTTTCAGGGGGATCGAACTAACTATGGCTACACCTTC.

This chain's CDR3 is CASNGGGGPDTQYF. As DNA, the CDR3 is TGTGCCAGCAACGGCGGGGGGGGCCCAGATACGCAGTATTTT. This sequence joins TRBV6-5 and TRBJ2-3; TRBD2 matches at 9 bases. With V trimmed by 7 bases and J by 4 bases, 6 bases remained unmatched. The length of the CDR3 is 14 residues. CDR1 is MNHEY and CDR2 is SVGAGI in the germline V gene.

The genes are TRBV24-1 and TRBJ1-5, with a weak D call TRBD1 (6 bases). Germline CDR1 KGHDR, CDR2 SFDVKD. The CDR3 is 14 residues long. Trimming cost V 2 bases and J 7 bases, with 11 bases left between them. For the CDR3, the DNA is TGTGCCACCAGTGATTCCCAGGGGTTCCAGCCCCAGCATTTT. Protein: CATSDSQGFQPQHF.

This clone has just one count. The same CDR3 arises from other DNA sequences in this sample as well. The rearrangement uses TRBV27 and TRBJ1-5; TRBD1 might be the D (5 bases). This CDR3 region has 13 residues. Trimming removed 2 bases from V and 4 bases from J, with 6 bases in between. Per germline, CDR1 MNHEY and CDR2 SMNVEV (reference sequence). The CDR3 DNA sequence: TGTGCCAGCAGTTTAAGGGGAAATCAGCCCCAGCATTTT. Protein product: CASSLRGNQPQHF.

The chain recombines TRBV4-2 with TRBJ2-7, with 7 bases fitting TRBD2. The CDR3 is made up of 16 amino acids. In germline, CDR1 is LGHNA, CDR2 YNFKEQ. J gave up 3 bases and V 0 bases, and 8 bases lay outside the gene matches. Here the CDR3 reads CASSQEGRGNLYEQYF. In DNA form, the CDR3 reads TGTGCCAGCAGCCAAGAAGGGAGGGGTAATCTCTACGAGCAGTACTTC.

Here the CDR3 reads CSVTTVNTEAFF. The CDR3 DNA reads as TGCAGCGTAACCACAGTTAACACTGAAGCTTTCTTT. The rearrangement uses TRBV29-1 and TRBJ1-1; D is undetermined. The CDR3 has 12 amino acids. Germline values: CDR1 SQVTM, CDR2 ANQGSEA. The V gene lost 6 bases and the J gene lost 2 bases, with 10 bases spanning the gap.

This chain joins TRBV6-5 and TRBJ2-7; 8 bases fit TRBD2. Germline-derived CDR1 and CDR2 are MNHEY and SVGAGI. V shed 2 bases and J 2 bases; nucleotides not matched to a gene: 5. This CDR3 has 15 amino acids. This chain's CDR3 is CASSYAAGGTYEQYF. In DNA form, the CDR3 reads TGTGCCAGCAGTTACGCCGCGGGGGGAACCTACGAGCAGTACTTC.

This clone was seen only once. This chain connects TRBV4-1 to TRBJ1-2; 9 positions agree with TRBD1. This CDR3 region has 14 residues. Germline assignment: CDR1 MGHRA and CDR2 YSYEKL. J lost 3 bases, V lost 4 bases, and 3 bases had no gene match. CDR3 sequence: CASSRDRADYGYTF. In nucleotides, the CDR3 is TGCGCCAGCAGCCGGGACAGGGCGGACTATGGCTACACCTTC.

V gene TRBV5-4 combines with J gene TRBJ2-6; D unclear. Looked up from germline, CDR1 is SGHNT and CDR2 is YYREEE (reference sequence). Trimming pared 4 bases from V and 0 bases from J, leaving 14 bases between. This CDR3 contains 17 residues. The CDR3 is CASSDRLINSGANVLTF. The DNA of the CDR3 is TGTGCCAGCAGCGATCGACTGATTAACTCTGGGGCCAACGTCCTGACTTTC.

V usage is TRBV7-8 and J usage is TRBJ2-7; 8 bases map to TRBD1. V shed 0 bases and J 4 bases; nucleotides not matched to a gene: 5. The germline CDR1 and CDR2 sequences are SGHVS and FQNEAQ. The CDR3 has 15 residues. The CDR3 nucleotides are TGTGCCAGCAGCTTAGCGCTACAGGGGGGATACGAGCAGTACTTC. Protein: CASSLALQGGYEQYF.

This clone was detected only a few times. This chain joins TRBV2 and TRBJ2-2, with 8 bases lining up with TRBD1. Germline values: CDR1 SNHLY, CDR2 FYNNEI. Trimming at V came to 6 bases and at J to 4 bases, leaving 1 base not matched to a gene. The CDR3 spans 13 residues. In DNA form, the CDR3 reads TGTGCCAGCAGGGGACAGGTCACCGGGGAGCTGTTTTTT. Translated, it gives CASRGQVTGELFF.

The V and J genes are TRBV28 and TRBJ1-6, with D possibly being TRBD1 (6 bases). The ends were cut back, 6 bases at V and 7 bases at J, with 10 bases in the middle. Germline CDR1 is MDHEN and CDR2 is SYDVKM. The CDR3 is 13 residues long. The CDR3 DNA reads TGTGCCAGCAGCCAGGGGCGCAATTCACCCCTCCACTTT. Its translation: CASSQGRNSPLHF.

The chain recombines TRBV7-2 with TRBJ1-1; 10 bases fit TRBD1. Trimming at V came to 7 bases and at J to 3 bases, leaving 8 bases not matched to a gene. CDR3 length: 15 residues. Germline lookup yields CDR1 SGHTA and CDR2 FQGNSA. The CDR3 sequence is CASIRTGGDYTEAFF. As DNA, the CDR3 is TGTGCCAGCATCAGGACAGGGGGTGATTACACTGAAGCTTTCTTT.

The J gene is TRBJ2-7, the V gene TRBV19; D remains unclear. The CDR3 extends over 15 amino acids. The V gene's germline CDR1 is LNHDA and CDR2 SQIVND (reference sequence). V dropped 5 bases and J dropped 6 bases, with 20 bases sitting between them. CDR3 nucleotide sequence: TGTGCCAGTAGTGTCGTTGCCCTCCGCGAGGCCGAGCAGTACTTC. Translating gives CASSVVALREAEQYF.

The chain employs TRBV19 and TRBJ2-3; 10 nucleotides align to TRBD2. The CDR3 is 15 residues long. In germline, CDR1 is LNHDA, CDR2 SQIVND (reference sequence). V was pared by 5 bases and J by 2 bases, with 4 bases of the junction left unmatched. The CDR3 is CASSVLAGLTDTQYF. CDR3 sequence (DNA): TGTGCCAGTAGTGTACTAGCGGGGCTCACAGATACGCAGTATTTT.

This sequence joins TRBV7-9 and TRBJ1-4; 8 nucleotides match TRBD1. CDR3 length: 14 residues. CDR1 and CDR2 from the germline V gene are SEHNR and FQNEAQ (reference sequence). Germline trimming cut 5 bases from V and 7 bases from J; bases unmatched to any gene: 6. The CDR3 DNA sequence: TGTGCCAGCAGCACCAGGGGGCGCGGTGAAAAACTGTTTTTT. Residues: CASSTRGRGEKLFF.

V is TRBV19 and J is TRBJ2-5; D is undetermined. The CDR3 runs to 15 residues. Deletions cut 7 bases from V and 5 bases from J, with 20 bases between. Germline values: CDR1 LNHDA, CDR2 SQIVND (reference sequence). DNA of the CDR3: TGTGCCAGTACCCCTCAAATTTGGGCTGGGGAGACCCAGTACTTC. Protein sequence: CASTPQIWAGETQYF. Together with reference TRBV19 and TRBJ2-5, the CDR3 gives the full variable domain: DGGITQSPKYLFRKEGQNVTLSCEQNLNHDAMYWYRQDPGQGLRLIYYSQIVNDFQKGDIAEGYSVSREKKESFPLTVTSAQKNPTAFYLCASTPQIWAGETQYFGPGTRLLVL.

The chain has TRBV28 and TRBJ1-1, with TRBD1 identical over 11 bases. CDR1 and CDR2 from the germline V gene are MDHEN and SYDVKM. Trimming cost V 1 base and J 4 bases; bases outside gene matches: 2. This CDR3 is 15 amino acids long. For the CDR3, the DNA is TGTGCCAGCAGTTTATCCGGGACAGGGGGCACTGAAGCTTTCTTT. It codes for CASSLSGTGGTEAFF.